This TCR beta chain was recorded in a study of response to subunit inactivated influenza vaccine. From the RT-PCR reads, TCRdb called clonotypes with MiXCR, one entry per CDR3 protein. This table holds fewer than 250,000 distinct CDR3 sequences, under 15% found once. This CDR3 is 14 amino acids long. The V gene's germline CDR1 is SGHAT and CDR2 FQNNGV. Trimming removed 2 bases at V and 7 bases at J, with 12 bases between. The receptor was derived from a man aged 50 to 59 who received an inactivated influenza vaccine. The source material was CD8+ T cells sorted from PBMCs, sampled 4 to 6 days after vaccination. The chain links TRBV11-2 to TRBJ2-1, with D unclear. CDR3 DNA: TGTGCCAGCAGCTTAAGTACCTTGGAAAATGAGCAGTTCTTC. This translates into CASSLSTLENEQFF.